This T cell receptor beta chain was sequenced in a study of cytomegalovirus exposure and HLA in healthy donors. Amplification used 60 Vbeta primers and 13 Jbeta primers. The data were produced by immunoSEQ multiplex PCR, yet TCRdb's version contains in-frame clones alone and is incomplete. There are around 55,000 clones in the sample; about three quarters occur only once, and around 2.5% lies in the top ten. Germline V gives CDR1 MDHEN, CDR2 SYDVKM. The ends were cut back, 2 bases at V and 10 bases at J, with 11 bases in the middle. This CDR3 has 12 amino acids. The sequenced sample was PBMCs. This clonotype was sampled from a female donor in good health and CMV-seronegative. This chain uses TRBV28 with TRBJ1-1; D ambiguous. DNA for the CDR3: TGTGCCAGCAGTTTAACGGCCGCGGGAGCTTTCTTT. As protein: CASSLTAAGAFF.